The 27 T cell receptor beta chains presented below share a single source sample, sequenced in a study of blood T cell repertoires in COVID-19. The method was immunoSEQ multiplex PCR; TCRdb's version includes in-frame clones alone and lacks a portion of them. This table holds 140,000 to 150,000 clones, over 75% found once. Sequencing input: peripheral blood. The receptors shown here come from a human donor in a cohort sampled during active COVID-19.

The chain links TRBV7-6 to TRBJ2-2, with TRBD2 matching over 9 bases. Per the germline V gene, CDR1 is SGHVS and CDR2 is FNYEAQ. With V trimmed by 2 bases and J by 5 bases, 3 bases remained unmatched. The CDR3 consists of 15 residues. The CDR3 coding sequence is TGTGCCAGCAGCTTACGCGGGGGGGGAACCGGGGAGCTGTTTTTT. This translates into CASSLRGGGTGELFF.

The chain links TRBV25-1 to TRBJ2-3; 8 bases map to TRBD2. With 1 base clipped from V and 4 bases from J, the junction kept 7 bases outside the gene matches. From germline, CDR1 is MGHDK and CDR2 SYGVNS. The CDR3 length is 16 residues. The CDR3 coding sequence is TGTGCCAGCAGTGAATGGGTCGGGGGGGCTGCAGATACGCAGTATTTT. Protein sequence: CASSEWVGGAADTQYF.

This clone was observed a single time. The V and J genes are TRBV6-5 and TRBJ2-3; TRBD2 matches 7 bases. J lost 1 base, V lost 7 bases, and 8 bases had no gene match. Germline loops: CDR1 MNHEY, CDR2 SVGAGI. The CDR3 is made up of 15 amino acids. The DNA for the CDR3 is TGTGCCAGCACTGGGGTAGCGGGCGGCACAGATACGCAGTATTTT. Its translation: CASTGVAGGTDTQYF.

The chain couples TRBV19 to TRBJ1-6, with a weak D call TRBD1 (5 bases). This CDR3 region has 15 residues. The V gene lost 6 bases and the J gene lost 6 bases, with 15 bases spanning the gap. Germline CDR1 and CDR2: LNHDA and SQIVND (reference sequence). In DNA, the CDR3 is TGTGCCAGTAGGGAGGGGAGTCAGACTAATTCACCCCTCCACTTT. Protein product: CASREGSQTNSPLHF.

In nucleotides, the CDR3 is TGCGCCAGCAGCCCGCGGTTAGGAGGGGGGGGAACAGATACGCAGTATTTT. Translated: CASSPRLGGGGTDTQYF. The chain links TRBV4-3 to TRBJ2-3; weak D call: TRBD2 (7 bases). V was trimmed by 4 bases and J by 3 bases, leaving 20 bases between them. CDR1 and CDR2 from the germline V gene are LGHNA and YSLEER. The CDR3 sequence is 17 residues long.

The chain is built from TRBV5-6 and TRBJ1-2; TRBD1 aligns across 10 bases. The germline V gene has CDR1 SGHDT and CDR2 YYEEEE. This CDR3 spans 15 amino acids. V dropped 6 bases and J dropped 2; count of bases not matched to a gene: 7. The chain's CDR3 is CASTKMTGGNYGYTF. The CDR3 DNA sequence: TGTGCCAGCACCAAGATGACAGGGGGCAACTATGGCTACACCTTC.

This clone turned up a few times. This chain's CDR3 is CASGSGLAGLAGYNEQFF. The CDR3 DNA follows: TGTGCTAGTGGTTCGGGACTAGCGGGGCTAGCTGGATACAATGAGCAGTTCTTC. This chain uses TRBV12-5 with TRBJ2-1; TRBD2 matches 13 bases. In germline, CDR1 is LGHNT, CDR2 FRNRAP. This CDR3 is 18 amino acids long. After removal of 4 bases from V and 4 bases from J, the junction contained 10 bases not matched to a gene.

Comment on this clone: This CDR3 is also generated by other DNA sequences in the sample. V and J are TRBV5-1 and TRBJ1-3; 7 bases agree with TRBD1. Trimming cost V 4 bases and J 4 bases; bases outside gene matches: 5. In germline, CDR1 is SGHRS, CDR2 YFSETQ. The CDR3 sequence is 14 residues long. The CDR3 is CASSPGGSGNTIYF. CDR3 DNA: TGCGCCAGCAGCCCAGGGGGGAGCGGAAACACCATATATTTT.

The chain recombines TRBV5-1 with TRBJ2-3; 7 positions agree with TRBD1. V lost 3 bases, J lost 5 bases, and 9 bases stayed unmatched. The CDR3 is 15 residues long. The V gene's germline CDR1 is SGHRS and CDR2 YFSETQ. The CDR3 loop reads CASSSTGQGGDTQYF. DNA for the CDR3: TGCGCCAGCAGCTCGACAGGGCAAGGTGGAGATACGCAGTATTTT.

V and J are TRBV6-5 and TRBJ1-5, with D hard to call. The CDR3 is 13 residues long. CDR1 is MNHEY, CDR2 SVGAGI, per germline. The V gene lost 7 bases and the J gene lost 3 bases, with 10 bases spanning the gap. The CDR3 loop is CASTFGPNQPQHF. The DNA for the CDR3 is TGTGCCAGCACCTTTGGCCCCAATCAGCCCCAGCATTTT.

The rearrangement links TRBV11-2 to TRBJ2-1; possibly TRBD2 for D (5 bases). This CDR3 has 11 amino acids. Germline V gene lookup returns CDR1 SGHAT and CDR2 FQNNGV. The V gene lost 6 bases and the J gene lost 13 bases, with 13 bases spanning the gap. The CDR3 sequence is CASSPGVIQFF. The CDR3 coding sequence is TGTGCCAGCAGTCCCGGGGTAATACAGTTCTTC.

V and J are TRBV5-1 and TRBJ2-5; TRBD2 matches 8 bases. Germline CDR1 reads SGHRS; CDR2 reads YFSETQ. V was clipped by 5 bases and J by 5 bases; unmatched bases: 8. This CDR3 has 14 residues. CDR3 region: CASRPGLGWETQYF. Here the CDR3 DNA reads TGCGCCAGCAGACCGGGACTAGGGTGGGAGACCCAGTACTTC.

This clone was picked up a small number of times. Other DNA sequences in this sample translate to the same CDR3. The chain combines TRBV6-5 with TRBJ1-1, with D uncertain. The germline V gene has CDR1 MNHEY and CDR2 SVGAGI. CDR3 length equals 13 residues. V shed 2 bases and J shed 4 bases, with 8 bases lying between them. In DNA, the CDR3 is TGTGCCAGCAGTTACGGGAGGAGCACTGAAGCTTTCTTT. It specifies CASSYGRSTEAFF.

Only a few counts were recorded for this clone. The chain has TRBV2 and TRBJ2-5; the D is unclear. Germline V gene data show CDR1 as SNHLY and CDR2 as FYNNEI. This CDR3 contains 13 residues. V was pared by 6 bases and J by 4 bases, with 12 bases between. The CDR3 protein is CASSDIMVETQYF. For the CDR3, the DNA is TGTGCCAGCAGCGACATAATGGTAGAGACCCAGTACTTC.

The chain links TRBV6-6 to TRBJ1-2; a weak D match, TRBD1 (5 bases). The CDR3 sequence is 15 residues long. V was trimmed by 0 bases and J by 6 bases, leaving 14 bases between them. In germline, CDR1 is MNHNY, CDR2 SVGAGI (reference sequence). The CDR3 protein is CASSYSGGPEDGYTF. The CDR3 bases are TGTGCCAGCAGTTACTCCGGGGGACCCGAGGATGGCTACACCTTC.

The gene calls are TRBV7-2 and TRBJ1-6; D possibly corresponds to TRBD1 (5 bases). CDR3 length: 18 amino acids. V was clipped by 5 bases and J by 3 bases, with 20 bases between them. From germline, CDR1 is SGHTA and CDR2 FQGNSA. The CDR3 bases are TGTGCCAGCAGCCCACGTGGGGGGGGTTTAGACTATAATTCACCCCTCCACTTT. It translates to CASSPRGGGLDYNSPLHF.

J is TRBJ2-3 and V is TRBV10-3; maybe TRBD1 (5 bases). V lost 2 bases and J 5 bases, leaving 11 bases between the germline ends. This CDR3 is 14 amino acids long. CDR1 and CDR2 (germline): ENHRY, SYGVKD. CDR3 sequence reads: CAISEGRRGDTQYF. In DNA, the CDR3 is TGTGCCATCAGTGAGGGACGAAGGGGAGATACGCAGTATTTT.

CDR3 residues: CASRPTVTAGVYGYTF. The CDR3, as DNA: TGCGCCAGCAGACCAACGGTCACTGCGGGGGTCTATGGCTACACCTTC. V is TRBV5-1 and J is TRBJ1-2, with D perhaps matching TRBD1 (5 bases). The V end lost 5 bases, the J end lost 4 bases, and 21 bases lay between the germline ends. CDR1 SGHRS and CDR2 YFSETQ come from the germline V gene. The CDR3 length is 16 residues.

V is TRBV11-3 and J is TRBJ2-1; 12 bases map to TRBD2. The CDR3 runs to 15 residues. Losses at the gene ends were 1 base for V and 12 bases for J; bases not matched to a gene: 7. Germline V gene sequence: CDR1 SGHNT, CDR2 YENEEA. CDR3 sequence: CASSLGPSGREWQFF. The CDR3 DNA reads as TGTGCCAGCAGCTTAGGACCTAGCGGGAGGGAATGGCAGTTCTTC.

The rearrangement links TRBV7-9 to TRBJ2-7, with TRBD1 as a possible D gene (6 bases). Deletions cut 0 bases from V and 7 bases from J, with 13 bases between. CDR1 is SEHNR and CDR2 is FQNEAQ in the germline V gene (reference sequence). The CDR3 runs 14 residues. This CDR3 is CASSLAGSGEEQYF. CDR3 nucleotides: TGTGCCAGCAGCTTAGCAGGGTCAGGGGAGGAGCAGTACTTC.

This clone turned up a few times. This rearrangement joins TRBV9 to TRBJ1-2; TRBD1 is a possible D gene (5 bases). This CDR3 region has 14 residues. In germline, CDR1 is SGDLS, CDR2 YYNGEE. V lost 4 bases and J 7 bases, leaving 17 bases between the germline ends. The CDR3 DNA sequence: TGTGCCAGCAGCCCGAGCGGGACGGGCCTTGGCTACACCTTC. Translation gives CASSPSGTGLGYTF.

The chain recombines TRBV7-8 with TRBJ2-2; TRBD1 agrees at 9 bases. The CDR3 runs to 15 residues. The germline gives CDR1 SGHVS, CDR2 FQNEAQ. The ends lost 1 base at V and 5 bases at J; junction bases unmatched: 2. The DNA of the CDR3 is TGTGCCAGCAGCTTAGTGGGACAGGGTACCGGGGAGCTGTTTTTT. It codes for CASSLVGQGTGELFF.

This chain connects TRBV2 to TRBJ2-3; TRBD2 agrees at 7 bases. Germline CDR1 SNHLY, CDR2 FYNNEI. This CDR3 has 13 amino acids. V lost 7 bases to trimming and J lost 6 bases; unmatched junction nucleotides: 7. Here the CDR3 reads CASKVGEGDTQYF. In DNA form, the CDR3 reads TGTGCCAGCAAGGTGGGGGAGGGCGATACGCAGTATTTT.

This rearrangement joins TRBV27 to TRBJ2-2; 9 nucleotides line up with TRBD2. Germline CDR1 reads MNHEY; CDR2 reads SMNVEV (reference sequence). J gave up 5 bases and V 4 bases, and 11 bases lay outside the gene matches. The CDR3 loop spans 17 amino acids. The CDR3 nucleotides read TGTGCCAGCAGTTCTAGCCCCCACGCGGGAGGGACCGGGGAGCTGTTTTTT. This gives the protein CASSSSPHAGGTGELFF.

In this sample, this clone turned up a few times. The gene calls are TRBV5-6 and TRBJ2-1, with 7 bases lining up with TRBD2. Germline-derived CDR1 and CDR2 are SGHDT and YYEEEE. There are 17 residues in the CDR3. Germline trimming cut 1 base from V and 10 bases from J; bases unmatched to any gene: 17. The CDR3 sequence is CASSLYGVREKLEEQFF. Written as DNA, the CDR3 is TGTGCCAGCAGCTTGTACGGGGTGCGGGAGAAGCTGGAGGAGCAGTTCTTC.

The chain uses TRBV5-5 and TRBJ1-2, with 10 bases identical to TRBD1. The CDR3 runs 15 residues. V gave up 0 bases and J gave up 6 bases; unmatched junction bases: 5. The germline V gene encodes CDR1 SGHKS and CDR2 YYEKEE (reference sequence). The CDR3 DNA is TGTGCCAGCAGCTTGGGGAGACAGGGGGCGCATGGCTACACCTTC. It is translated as CASSLGRQGAHGYTF.

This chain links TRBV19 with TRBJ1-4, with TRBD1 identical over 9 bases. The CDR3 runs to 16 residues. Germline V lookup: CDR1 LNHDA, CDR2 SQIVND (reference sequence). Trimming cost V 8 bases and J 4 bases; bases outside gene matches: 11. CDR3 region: CASANTGGRGNEKLFF. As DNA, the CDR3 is TGTGCCAGTGCTAACACAGGGGGCAGGGGTAATGAAAAACTGTTTTTT.